A selection of T cell receptor beta chains follows, all from one sample in a study of blood T cells in healthy people across ages. TCRdb itself ran the 5' RACE reads through MiXCR, one entry per CDR3 protein. The table has approximately 810,000 distinct CDR3 sequences, 29% seen once. Sequencing was done on a sample of blood. The receptors were sampled from a woman aged 80 or over in good health. Both conserved end residues are part of each CDR3. The order of the fields is CDR3 protein, V gene, J gene.

CASTRAGLQETQDF,TRBV19,TRBJ2-5
CASSEGLAGVYEQFF,TRBV5-5,TRBJ2-1
CASSRGAGGLYNEQFF,TRBV4-2,TRBJ2-1
CASSQPGAHRGETQYF,TRBV3-1,TRBJ2-5
CASSPRTSRDYEQYF,TRBV7-9,NA
CASSEGYLSGANVLTF,TRBV25-1,TRBJ2-6
CSVTRTSGEEQFF,TRBV20-1,TRBJ2-1
CASSLTEQYGYTF,TRBV7-2,TRBJ1-2
CASSQDPGTHGYTF,TRBV4-3,TRBJ1-2
CSARFGNTEAFF,TRBV20-1,TRBJ1-1
CAWSRGGNTEAFF,TRBV30,TRBJ1-1
CASSSTGSSNQPQHF,TRBV7-9,TRBJ1-5
CASSLSPGPNQPQHF,TRBV5-5,TRBJ1-5
CASSIHQGASSDTQYF,TRBV9,TRBJ2-3
CSARAGGTRSPLHF,TRBV20-1,TRBJ1-6
CSARGGESYGYTF,TRBV20-1,TRBJ1-2
CASSLVGRSQDTQYF,TRBV5-4,TRBJ2-3
CASSPTAGGQGATDTQYF,TRBV18,TRBJ2-3
CASSFLDIQYF,TRBV28,TRBJ2-4
CSARGAANEKLFF,TRBV20-1,TRBJ1-4
CASSPGWVGYGYTF,TRBV7-2,TRBJ1-2
CASSVGAGLAAFWDTQYF,TRBV9,TRBJ2-3
CATSRDPGGSFGRLETQYF,TRBV15,TRBJ2-5
CASSEGTVANEQFF,TRBV6-5,TRBJ2-1
CASGSQLYGYTF,TRBV30,TRBJ1-2
CATSRGGSFMETQYF,TRBV15,TRBJ2-5
CASSVSGTVRQETQYF,TRBV5-4,TRBJ2-5
CASSLAVFPDTQYF,TRBV5-1,TRBJ2-3
CAGSYDSADTQYF,TRBV6-5,TRBJ2-3
CASSQDWRWDNEQFF,TRBV4-3,TRBJ2-1
CASSAPTSGLHNEQFF,TRBV6-5,TRBJ2-1
CASSSRTGGTGELFF,TRBV12-3/TRBV12-4,TRBJ2-2
CASSSNTGNTEAFF,TRBV7-6,TRBJ1-1
CASSLDRAINQPQHF,TRBV6-1,TRBJ1-5
CASSPLTGDYNEQFF,TRBV18,TRBJ2-1
CSAPRTSGGAKNIQYF,TRBV20-1,TRBJ2-4
CASSDGRGQETQFF,TRBV6-1,TRBJ2-1
CASRSDREVANEKLFF,TRBV6-5,TRBJ1-4
CASSFSGPEKLFF,TRBV7-2,TRBJ2-2
CASSHAQPITEQYF,TRBV5-5,TRBJ2-7
CATREDRGGYGYTF,TRBV24-1,TRBJ1-2
CSARLAGGGIPDTQYF,TRBV20-1,TRBJ2-3
CASSQEWNYRDNEQFF,TRBV4-3,TRBJ2-1
CASRPDEVSTDTQYF,TRBV12-3/TRBV12-4,TRBJ2-3
CASSFGQEGRGTQYF,TRBV11-3,TRBJ2-5
CASSKRTGRETQYF,TRBV6-2/TRBV6-3,TRBJ2-5
CASTLGPSGELFF,TRBV9,TRBJ2-2
CAISERGQGARSPLHF,TRBV10-3,TRBJ1-6
CATSDVDRYYGYTF,TRBV24-1,TRBJ1-2
CASSLSYSPLRAFF,TRBV27,TRBJ1-1
CASSSITPPNTGELFF,TRBV5-1,TRBJ2-2
CASSDSEGGNNEQFF,TRBV6-4,TRBJ2-1
CASSQEGNWGARGYTF,TRBV4-1,TRBJ1-2
CASSFEDSGGTEAFF,TRBV5-1,TRBJ1-1
CASSRTIGDRTYNEQFF,TRBV12-3/TRBV12-4,TRBJ2-1